This T cell receptor (beta chain) was retrieved from a study of T-cell memory formation after mild COVID-19. For the study at large: For the most part, TCR clusters were specific to one donor.

The germline V gene encodes CDR1 MNHEY and CDR2 SVGAGI. Trimming took off 0 bases at V and 9 bases at J, with 6 bases between the two ends. The CDR3 has 12 amino acids. Using its own MiXCR run on the 5' RACE reads, TCRdb lists one record per CDR3 protein. The sample yields hundreds of thousands of distinct CDR3 sequences, 18% seen once. The sequenced sample consisted of PBMCs or a T cell subset sorted from them (not recorded which). The chain couples TRBV6-5 to TRBJ2-1; D is unclear. The sequence derives from an adult woman who had mild COVID-19 (a few samples of this study predate the infection). Cell type and time point are not known. CDR3 DNA sequence: TGTGCCAGCAGTTACTCGATGAGTGAGCAGTTCTTC. It encodes CASSYSMSEQFF.